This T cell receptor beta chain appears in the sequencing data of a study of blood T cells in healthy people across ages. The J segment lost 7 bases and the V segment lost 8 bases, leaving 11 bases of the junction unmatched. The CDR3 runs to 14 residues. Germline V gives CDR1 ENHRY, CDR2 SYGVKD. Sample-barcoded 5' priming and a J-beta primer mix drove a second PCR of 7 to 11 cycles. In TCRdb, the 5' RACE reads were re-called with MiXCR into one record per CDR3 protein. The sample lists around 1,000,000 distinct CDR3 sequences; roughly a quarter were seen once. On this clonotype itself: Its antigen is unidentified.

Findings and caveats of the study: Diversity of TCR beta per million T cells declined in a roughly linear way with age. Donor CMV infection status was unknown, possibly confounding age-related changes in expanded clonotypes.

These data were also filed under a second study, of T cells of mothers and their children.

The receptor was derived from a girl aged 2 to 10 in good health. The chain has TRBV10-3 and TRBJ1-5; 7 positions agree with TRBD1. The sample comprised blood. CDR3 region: CAISPEDRRQPQHF. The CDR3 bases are TGTGCCATCTCACCCGAGGACAGGAGACAGCCCCAGCATTTT.